This T cell receptor (beta chain) comes out of a study of spatial heterogeneity in lung cancer. Overall study context: More beta-chain than alpha-chain sequences were consistently detected. A module score for T cells, taken from matched bulk RNA-seq, correlated strongly with TCR transcript counts in tumor regions. Findings and caveats of the study: It was found that expanded intratumoral alpha and beta TCR counts tracked tumor mutation counts.

Trimming removed 3 bases from V and 4 bases from J, with 12 bases in between. CDR1 WSHSY and CDR2 SAAADI come from the germline V gene. This CDR3 contains 14 residues. Each TCR cDNA molecule bore a unique molecular identifier. In TCRdb, the 5' RACE reads were re-called with MiXCR into one record per CDR3 protein. The profile shows 4,000 to 5,000 distinct CDR3 sequences, 9.5% to 15% of them singletons. Time point specified: sample taken at primary tumor resection. By share of the sample, this clonotype is medium-sized (0.01 to 0.1%). Its target is not known. The source material was lung tumor tissue, sampled at surgery. The chain has TRBV10-2 and TRBJ2-5; unclear D gene. This sequence originates from a male donor with early-stage non-small cell lung cancer. The DNA of the CDR3 is TGCGCCAGCAGTGAATCCCCTCAGAGAGAGACCCAGTACTTC. Residues: CASSESPQRETQYF.